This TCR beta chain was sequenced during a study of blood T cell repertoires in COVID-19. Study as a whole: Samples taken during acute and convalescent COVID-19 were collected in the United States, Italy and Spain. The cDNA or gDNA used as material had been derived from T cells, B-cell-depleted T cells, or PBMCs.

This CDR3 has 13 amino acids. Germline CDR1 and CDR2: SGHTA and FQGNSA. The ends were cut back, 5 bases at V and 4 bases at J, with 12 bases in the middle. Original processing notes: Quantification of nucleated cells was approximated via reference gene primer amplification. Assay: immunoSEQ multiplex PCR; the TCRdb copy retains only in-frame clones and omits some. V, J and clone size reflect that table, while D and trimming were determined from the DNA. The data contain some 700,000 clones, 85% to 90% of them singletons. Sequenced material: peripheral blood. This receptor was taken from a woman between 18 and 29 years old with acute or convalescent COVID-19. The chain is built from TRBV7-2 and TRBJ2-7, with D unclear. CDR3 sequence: CASSPWPTYEQYF. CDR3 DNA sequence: TGTGCCAGCAGCCCCTGGCCGACTTACGAGCAGTACTTC.